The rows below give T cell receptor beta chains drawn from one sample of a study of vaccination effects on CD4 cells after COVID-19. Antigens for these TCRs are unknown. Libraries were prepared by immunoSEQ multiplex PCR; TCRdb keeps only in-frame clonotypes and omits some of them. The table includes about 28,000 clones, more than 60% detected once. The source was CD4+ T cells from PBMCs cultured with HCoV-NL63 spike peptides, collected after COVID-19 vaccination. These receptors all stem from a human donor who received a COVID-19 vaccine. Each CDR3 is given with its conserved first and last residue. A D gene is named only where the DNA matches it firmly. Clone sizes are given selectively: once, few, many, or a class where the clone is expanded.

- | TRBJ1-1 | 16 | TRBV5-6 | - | TGTGCCAGCAGCTACATGGATAGGACAGTGAACACTGAAGCTTTCTTT | CASSYMDRTVNTEAFF
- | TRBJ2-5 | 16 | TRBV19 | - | TGTGCCAGTAGTATTATCTCGGCAGGGGAAAGAGAGACCCAGTACTTC | CASSIISAGERETQYF
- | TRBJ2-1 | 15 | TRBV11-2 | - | TGTGCCAGCAGCTTAAGAGGGAGTAGGATCGGTGAGCAGTTCTTC | CASSLRGSRIGEQFF
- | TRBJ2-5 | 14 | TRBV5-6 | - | TGTGCCAGCAGCTTGGTTTCGAGGCAGGAGACCCAGTACTTC | CASSLVSRQETQYF
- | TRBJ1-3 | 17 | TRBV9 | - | TGTGCCAGCAGCCTTCGGACCGGTCAAGCCTCTGGAAACACCATATATTTT | CASSLRTGQASGNTIYF
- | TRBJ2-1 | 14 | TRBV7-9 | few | TGTGCCAGCTTCCATTACGGGCCCTACAATGAGCAGTTCTTC | CASFHYGPYNEQFF
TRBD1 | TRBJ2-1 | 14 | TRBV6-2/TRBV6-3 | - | TGTGCCAGCAGTTACGGGACAGCAAACAATGAGCAGTTCTTC | CASSYGTANNEQFF
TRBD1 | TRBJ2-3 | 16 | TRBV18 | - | TGTGCCAGCTCACCACAGGGGGCGACTTCCACAGATACGCAGTATTTT | CASSPQGATSTDTQYF
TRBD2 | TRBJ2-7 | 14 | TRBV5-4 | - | TGTGCCAGCAGCAGGGGACTAGACGTCTACGAGCAGTACTTC | CASSRGLDVYEQYF
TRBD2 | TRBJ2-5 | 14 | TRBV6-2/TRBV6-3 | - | TGTGCCAGCAGTCGACTCGGGGGGGATAAGACCCAGTACTTC | CASSRLGGDKTQYF
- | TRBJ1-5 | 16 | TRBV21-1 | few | TGTGCCAGCAGCAAAGCGCTGGCCTCTTGGGATCAGCCCCAGCATTTT | CASSKALASWDQPQHF
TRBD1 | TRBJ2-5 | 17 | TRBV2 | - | TGTGCCAGCAGCTTAGACAGGGTATTACGGGGTGGGGAGACCCAGTACTTC | CASSLDRVLRGGETQYF
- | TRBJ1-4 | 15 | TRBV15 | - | TGTGCCACCACCGCCAGGGTTGCAACTAATGAAAAACTGTTTTTT | CATTARVATNEKLFF
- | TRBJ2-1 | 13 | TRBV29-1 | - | TGCAGCGTCTGGGGGTCCAAGGGCGTTGAGCAGTTCTTC | CSVWGSKGVEQFF
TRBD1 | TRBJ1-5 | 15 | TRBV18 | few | TGTGCCAGCTCCCGACAGGGAACTAGCAATCAGCCCCAGCATTTT | CASSRQGTSNQPQHF
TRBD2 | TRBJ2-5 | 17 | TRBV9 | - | TGTGCCAGCAGCGTAGGGGCCCTAGCGGGGGCCCAAGAGACCCAGTACTTC | CASSVGALAGAQETQYF
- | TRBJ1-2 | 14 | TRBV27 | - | TGTGCCAGCAGTTTAACCGGGGGCGGGTATGGCTACACCTTC | CASSLTGGGYGYTF
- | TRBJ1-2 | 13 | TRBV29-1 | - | TGCAGCGTTGGAGCAAGATTCCGCTATGGCTACACCTTC | CSVGARFRYGYTF
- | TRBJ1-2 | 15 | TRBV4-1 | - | TGCGCCAGCAGCCAAAATACAGGAGTTAACTATGGCTACACCTTC | CASSQNTGVNYGYTF
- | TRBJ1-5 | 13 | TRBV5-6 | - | TGTGCCAGCAGCTCGACAGGCAATCAGCCCCAGCATTTT | CASSSTGNQPQHF
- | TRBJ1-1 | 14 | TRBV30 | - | TGTGCCTGGAGTGTACACCGGGTGAACACTGAAGCTTTCTTT | CAWSVHRVNTEAFF
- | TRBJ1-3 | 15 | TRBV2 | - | TGTGCCAGCACTACAGGAGGGGCCTCTGGAAACACCATATATTTT | CASTTGGASGNTIYF